These 14 T cell receptor beta chains were all obtained from the same sample, sequenced in a study of PD-1 blockade in classical Hodgkin lymphoma. Using immunoSEQ multiplex PCR, the repertoire was profiled, and TCRdb retains in-frame clones only, with some absent. Among some 19,000 clones listed, over 75% were seen once. Time point noted: cycle 4 day 1 (C4D1), after 6 weeks of nivolumab. All trial patients relapsed after autologous stem cell transplantation. The specimen comprised peripheral blood mononuclear cells (PBMCs), sampled before the fourth cycle of nivolumab. The origin of the receptors is a human donor with classical Hodgkin lymphoma.

V and J are TRBV5-1 and TRBJ1-4; the match to TRBD1 covers 9 bases. The ends lost 3 bases at V and 5 bases at J; junction bases unmatched: 5. Germline CDR1 is SGHRS and CDR2 is YFSETQ. The CDR3 is 15 residues long. The CDR3 sequence: CASSYTGTGNEKLFF. CDR3 in DNA: TGCGCCAGCAGCTACACCGGGACAGGGAATGAAAAACTGTTTTTT.

Concerning this clone itself: Different DNA sequences within this sample yield the same CDR3. The V and J genes are TRBV6-1 and TRBJ1-6, with a tentative D call TRBD1 (5 bases). The CDR3 loop spans 14 amino acids. Germline values: CDR1 MNHNS, CDR2 SASEGT. The V and J ends lost 4 bases and 2 bases respectively, with 6 bases between them. The CDR3 nucleotides read TGTGCCAGCAGTGCAGGGCCCTATAATTCACCCCTCCACTTT. Protein sequence: CASSAGPYNSPLHF.

This rearrangement joins TRBV27 to TRBJ1-2; 10 bases fit TRBD1. After removal of 0 bases from V and 7 bases from J, the junction contained 8 bases not matched to a gene. The CDR3 loop spans 16 amino acids. Germline V CDR1 and CDR2: MNHEY, SMNVEV (reference sequence). This CDR3 reads CASSLSPSTGGLGYTF. The CDR3, as DNA: TGTGCCAGCAGTTTATCCCCTTCGACAGGGGGCCTTGGCTACACCTTC.

In this sample, this clone turned up once. The chain combines TRBV6-5 with TRBJ2-5; 12 bases fit TRBD2. Germline values: CDR1 MNHEY, CDR2 SVGAGI. V was clipped by 4 bases and J by 5 bases; unmatched bases: 5. The length of the CDR3 is 15 residues. The DNA for the CDR3 is TGTGCCAGCAGTTTTGGACTAGCGGGGTGGGAGACCCAGTACTTC. This gives the protein CASSFGLAGWETQYF.

V is TRBV6-5 and J is TRBJ1-6; 7 positions agree with TRBD1. The CDR3 extends over 15 amino acids. Germline V gene sequence: CDR1 MNHEY, CDR2 SVGAGI. The junction had 0 bases not matched to a gene; V was cut back by 0 bases and J by 4 bases. The CDR3 DNA follows: TGTGCCAGCAGTTACTCGACAGGGTATAATTCACCCCTCCACTTT. It is translated as CASSYSTGYNSPLHF.

The chain uses TRBV6-5 and TRBJ2-1; tentatively, D is TRBD2 (6 bases). Trimming took 5 bases from V and 7 from J, leaving 18 bases between them. CDR1 and CDR2 from the germline V gene are MNHEY and SVGAGI. CDR3 length equals 15 residues. The CDR3 sequence: CASSHRPIGGNEQFF. The CDR3 DNA is TGTGCCAGCAGTCACCGACCCATTGGGGGGAATGAGCAGTTCTTC.

This clone appeared a few times. The chain has TRBV5-1 and TRBJ1-6; 9 bases are a match to TRBD1. Germline assignment: CDR1 SGHRS and CDR2 YFSETQ. The CDR3 runs to 16 residues. Losses at the gene ends were 0 bases for V and 10 bases for J; bases not matched to a gene: 8. The CDR3 spells CASSLDRGRGYSPLHF. CDR3 nucleotide sequence: TGCGCCAGCAGCTTGGACAGGGGGCGAGGATACTCACCCCTCCACTTT.

The chain couples TRBV11-2 to TRBJ1-2, with unresolved D. Germline V gene lookup returns CDR1 SGHAT and CDR2 FQNNGV. CDR3 length: 14 residues. Trimming pared 3 bases from V and 2 bases from J, leaving 10 bases between. The CDR3 sequence: CASSFDLGNYGYTF. The CDR3 region has the DNA TGTGCCAGCAGCTTCGATTTGGGGAACTATGGCTACACCTTC. The whole variable domain, remainder taken from reference TRBV11-2 and TRBJ1-2, is EAGVAQSPRYKIIEKRQSVAFWCNPISGHATLYWYQQILGQGPKLLIQFQNNGVVDDSQLPKDRFSAERLKGVDSTLKIQPAKLEDSAVYLCASSFDLGNYGYTFGSGTRLTVV.

Concerning this clone: At one boundary the junction diverges from the germline segment, which might be a read error. This sequence joins TRBV25-1 and TRBJ1-3, with 7 nucleotides matching TRBD1. The germline gives CDR1 MGHDK, CDR2 SYGVNS. CDR3 length: 15 residues. The CDR3 coding sequence is TGTGCCAGCAGTGACCCCGACAGGGCTGGAAACACCACATATTTT. Protein: CASSDPDRAGNTTYF.

This clone occurred a few times. The chain combines TRBV30 with TRBJ1-4, with a tentative D call TRBD1 (6 bases). V was shortened by 2 bases and J by 4 bases, with 14 bases between the two germline ends. CDR1 is GTSNPN, CDR2 SVGIG, per germline (reference sequence). This CDR3 region has 15 residues. CDR3 sequence: CAWSTPTGDNEKLFF. CDR3 in DNA: TGTGCCTGGAGTACGCCGACAGGCGATAATGAAAAACTGTTTTTT.

The chain joins TRBV7-2 to TRBJ2-5; D is possibly TRBD2 (5 bases). CDR3 size: 14 residues. From germline, CDR1 is SGHTA and CDR2 FQGNSA. Trimming left V 2 bases short and J 1 base short, with 8 bases between. The CDR3, as DNA: TGTGCCAGCAGCTTAAGGAGGACCCAAGAGACCCAGTACTTC. Protein product: CASSLRRTQETQYF.

The chain carries TRBV4-1 and TRBJ2-3; D may be TRBD2 (5 bases). Germline CDR1 reads MGHRA; CDR2 reads YSYEKL. The CDR3 is made up of 18 amino acids. The V end lost 1 base, the J end lost 0 bases, and 17 bases lay between the germline ends. The CDR3 DNA reads TGCGCCAGCAGCCAAGGTAGTTTTTGGGAGCCTAGCACAGATACGCAGTATTTT. This gives the protein CASSQGSFWEPSTDTQYF.

The V and J genes are TRBV19 and TRBJ1-5, with TRBD1 as a possible D gene (5 bases). Germline-derived CDR1 and CDR2 are LNHDA and SQIVND (reference sequence). Trimming left V 5 bases short and J 0 bases short, with 11 bases between. The CDR3 totals 15 residues. This CDR3 is CASSAQAHSNQPQHF. CDR3 in DNA: TGTGCCAGTAGTGCACAGGCGCATAGCAATCAGCCCCAGCATTTT.

The chain employs TRBV10-1 and TRBJ2-3, with D tentatively TRBD2 (5 bases). Trimming removed 2 bases at V and 5 bases at J, with 14 bases between. The germline gives CDR1 WNHNN, CDR2 SYGVQD (reference sequence). The CDR3 length is 15 residues. The CDR3 nucleotides are TGCGCCAGCAGTGAGAAGGCTAGCTACGGAGATACGCAGTATTTT. Its translation: CASSEKASYGDTQYF.